These T cell receptor beta chains were read from a single sample in a study of cytomegalovirus exposure and HLA in healthy donors. Clones were sequenced by immunoSEQ multiplex PCR, and TCRdb holds only the in-frame ones, with some missing. The repertoire holds approximately 150,000 clones, with approximately 82% as singletons. Sequenced input: PBMCs. Every receptor here comes from a man aged 18 to 29 in good health and CMV-seropositive. Each CDR3 is given with its conserved first and last residue. The D gene is left open where the match is weak. Part of the rows lack a size; the others show once, few, many or a class for expanded clones.

v_call,d_call,clone_size,j_call,cdr3_nt,cdr3_aa
TRBV19,-,-,TRBJ1-5,TGTGCCAGTAGCCTGGACAGCCCTAGCAATCAGCCCCAGCATTTT,CASSLDSPSNQPQHF
TRBV29-1,TRBD2,-,TRBJ2-4,TGCAGCGTCTTGGGACTAGCGGGAGGGCCTGGGGACATTCAGTACTTC,CSVLGLAGGPGDIQYF
TRBV4-1,TRBD2,once,TRBJ2-5,TGCGCCAGCAGCCAAGGACTAGCGGGAGGGGGAGAGACCCAGTACTTC,CASSQGLAGGGETQYF
TRBV7-2,TRBD1,-,TRBJ1-1,TGTGCCAGCAGCTTAGACAGGGGACGAGCTTTCTTT,CASSLDRGRAFF
TRBV7-9,TRBD1,-,TRBJ2-5,TGTGCCAGCAGCTTAGCAGGGGGCTACGAGACCCAGTACTTC,CASSLAGGYETQYF
TRBV7-6,-,-,TRBJ2-1,TGTGCCAGCAGCTTAGGCATGACTAACAATGAGCAGTTCTTC,CASSLGMTNNEQFF
TRBV7-8,TRBD2,-,TRBJ2-3,TGTGCCAGCAGCTCTAATGGGCTAGCGGCTAGCACAGATACGCAGTATTTT,CASSSNGLAASTDTQYF
TRBV28,-,-,TRBJ2-1,TGTGCCAGCAGTGGCCGGGTAGGCGAGCAGTTCTTC,CASSGRVGEQFF
TRBV7-8,TRBD1,-,TRBJ2-3,TGTGCCAGCAGCCCAAGTACAGGGGGCTTGAGGACAGATACGCAGTATTTT,CASSPSTGGLRTDTQYF
TRBV28,-,-,TRBJ1-4,TGTGCCACCCACGAGTCGACTAATGAAAAACTGTTTTTT,CATHESTNEKLFF
TRBV29-1,-,-,TRBJ1-3,TGCAGCGCAAATTTGGACGGACTCTCTGGAAACACCATATATTTT,CSANLDGLSGNTIYF
TRBV5-1,-,-,TRBJ2-5,TGCGCCAGCAGCTTGCGCGGCCAAGAGACCCAGTACTTC,CASSLRGQETQYF
TRBV19,TRBD1,-,TRBJ2-3,TGTGCCAGTAGTCTAGAGACAGGGGCAGATACGCAGTATTTT,CASSLETGADTQYF
TRBV5-1,-,-,TRBJ1-4,TGCGCCAGCCGTTCTGACTCAGGGTCCCCCTACGAAAAACTGTTTTTT,CASRSDSGSPYEKLFF
TRBV27,TRBD1,-,TRBJ1-1,TGTGCCAGCAGTAAATACAGGGGAACTGAAGCTTTCTTT,CASSKYRGTEAFF
TRBV5-1,-,-,TRBJ2-2,TGCGCCAGCAGCATCGAATCAGGGGACACCGGGGAGCTGTTTTTT,CASSIESGDTGELFF
TRBV18,-,-,TRBJ2-3,TGTGCCAGCTCACCGGACTACCTTTCGGCAGATACGCAGTATTTT,CASSPDYLSADTQYF
TRBV4-1,TRBD1,-,TRBJ2-5,TGCGCCAGCAGCCAAGGACAGGGTAAGGCGGAGACCCAGTACTTC,CASSQGQGKAETQYF
TRBV6-5,-,-,TRBJ2-2,TGTGCCAGCACCCCAGGGGCGGACACCGGGGAGCTGTTTTTT,CASTPGADTGELFF
TRBV5-4,TRBD1,-,TRBJ1-1,TGTGCCAGCAGCCCATTGACAGGGACTTTGAACACTGAAGCTTTCTTT,CASSPLTGTLNTEAFF
TRBV6-1,-,-,TRBJ2-7,TGTGCCAGCACCGTCCTGGCCGGGACCTACGAGCAGTACTTC,CASTVLAGTYEQYF
TRBV29-1,TRBD2,-,TRBJ2-1,TGCAGCGTTGTGGCGGGAGTGGACAATGAGCAGTTCTTC,CSVVAGVDNEQFF
TRBV28,-,-,TRBJ1-2,TGTGCCAGCAGTTTCCCCGCTAGGGCGGCAGGACTAGATGTCTATGGCTACACCTTC,CASSFPARAAGLDVYGYTF
TRBV21-1,-,-,TRBJ2-7,TGTGCCAGCAGCAAAGTCACACCGGGACAGCTGTTCTACGAGCAGTACTTC,CASSKVTPGQLFYEQYF
TRBV28,-,-,TRBJ1-2,TGTGCCAGCAACTCTGGCCAGGGGCTTGGTGGCTACACCTTC,CASNSGQGLGGYTF
TRBV5-1,-,-,TRBJ2-1,TGCGCCAGCAGCTTAGGGCGGGACCACGAAGAGCAGTTCTTC,CASSLGRDHEEQFF
TRBV13,-,-,TRBJ2-1,TGTGCCAGCAGCTTAGCCGGCGCAGGGTACAATGAGCAGTTCTTC,CASSLAGAGYNEQFF
TRBV7-9,-,-,TRBJ1-1,TGTGCCAGCAGCTTAACGAGCGTTGATACTGAAGCTTTCTTT,CASSLTSVDTEAFF
TRBV5-1,-,-,TRBJ1-5,TGCGCCAGCAGCTTGGATCCACAGGAATTTAAGCCCCAGCATTTT,CASSLDPQEFKPQHF
TRBV7-9,TRBD1,-,TRBJ1-2,TGTGCCAGCAGCTCCTTCTCGACAGGGGAGTTCGATGGCTACACCTTC,CASSSFSTGEFDGYTF
TRBV6-1,TRBD1,-,TRBJ2-2,TGTGCCAGCAATCAGGGACAGGGTATCGCCGGGGAGCTGTTTTTT,CASNQGQGIAGELFF
TRBV5-1,-,-,TRBJ2-1,TGCGCCAGCTTTGAACTCAATGAGCAGTTCTTC,CASFELNEQFF
TRBV19,-,-,TRBJ1-5,TGTGCCAGTAGTATCCCACCCGGCAGGGGAGGGGATCAGCCCCAGCATTTT,CASSIPPGRGGDQPQHF
TRBV6-1,-,once,TRBJ2-1,TGTGCCAGCCAGGGGAGCTCCTACAATGAGCAGTTCTTC,CASQGSSYNEQFF
TRBV6-1,TRBD1,few,TRBJ2-2,TGTGCCAGCAGCCTCACAGGGGACACCGGGGAGCTGTTTTTT,CASSLTGDTGELFF
TRBV28,-,-,TRBJ1-1,TGTGCCAGCAGTTTACCTCAGACGGGGAACACTGAAGCTTTCTTT,CASSLPQTGNTEAFF
TRBV18,TRBD1,-,TRBJ1-1,TGTGCCAGCTCACAGGGGGCGAACACTGAAGCTTTCTTT,CASSQGANTEAFF
TRBV7-8,TRBD1,-,TRBJ2-2,TGTGCCAGCAGCCTACTACCGGACAGGGCGCCCGGGGAGCTGTTTTTT,CASSLLPDRAPGELFF
TRBV29-1,TRBD2,-,TRBJ2-1,TGCAGCGTTCTTCCTAGCGGGGATTACAATGAGCAGTTCTTC,CSVLPSGDYNEQFF
TRBV4-2,-,few,TRBJ2-7,TGTGCCAGCAGCCAGAATCGGGGAGGTTACGAGCAGTACTTC,CASSQNRGGYEQYF
TRBV6-1,TRBD2,-,TRBJ2-1,TGTGCCAGCAGTGAATGGGCTAGCGGGAGTAATGAGCAGTTCTTC,CASSEWASGSNEQFF